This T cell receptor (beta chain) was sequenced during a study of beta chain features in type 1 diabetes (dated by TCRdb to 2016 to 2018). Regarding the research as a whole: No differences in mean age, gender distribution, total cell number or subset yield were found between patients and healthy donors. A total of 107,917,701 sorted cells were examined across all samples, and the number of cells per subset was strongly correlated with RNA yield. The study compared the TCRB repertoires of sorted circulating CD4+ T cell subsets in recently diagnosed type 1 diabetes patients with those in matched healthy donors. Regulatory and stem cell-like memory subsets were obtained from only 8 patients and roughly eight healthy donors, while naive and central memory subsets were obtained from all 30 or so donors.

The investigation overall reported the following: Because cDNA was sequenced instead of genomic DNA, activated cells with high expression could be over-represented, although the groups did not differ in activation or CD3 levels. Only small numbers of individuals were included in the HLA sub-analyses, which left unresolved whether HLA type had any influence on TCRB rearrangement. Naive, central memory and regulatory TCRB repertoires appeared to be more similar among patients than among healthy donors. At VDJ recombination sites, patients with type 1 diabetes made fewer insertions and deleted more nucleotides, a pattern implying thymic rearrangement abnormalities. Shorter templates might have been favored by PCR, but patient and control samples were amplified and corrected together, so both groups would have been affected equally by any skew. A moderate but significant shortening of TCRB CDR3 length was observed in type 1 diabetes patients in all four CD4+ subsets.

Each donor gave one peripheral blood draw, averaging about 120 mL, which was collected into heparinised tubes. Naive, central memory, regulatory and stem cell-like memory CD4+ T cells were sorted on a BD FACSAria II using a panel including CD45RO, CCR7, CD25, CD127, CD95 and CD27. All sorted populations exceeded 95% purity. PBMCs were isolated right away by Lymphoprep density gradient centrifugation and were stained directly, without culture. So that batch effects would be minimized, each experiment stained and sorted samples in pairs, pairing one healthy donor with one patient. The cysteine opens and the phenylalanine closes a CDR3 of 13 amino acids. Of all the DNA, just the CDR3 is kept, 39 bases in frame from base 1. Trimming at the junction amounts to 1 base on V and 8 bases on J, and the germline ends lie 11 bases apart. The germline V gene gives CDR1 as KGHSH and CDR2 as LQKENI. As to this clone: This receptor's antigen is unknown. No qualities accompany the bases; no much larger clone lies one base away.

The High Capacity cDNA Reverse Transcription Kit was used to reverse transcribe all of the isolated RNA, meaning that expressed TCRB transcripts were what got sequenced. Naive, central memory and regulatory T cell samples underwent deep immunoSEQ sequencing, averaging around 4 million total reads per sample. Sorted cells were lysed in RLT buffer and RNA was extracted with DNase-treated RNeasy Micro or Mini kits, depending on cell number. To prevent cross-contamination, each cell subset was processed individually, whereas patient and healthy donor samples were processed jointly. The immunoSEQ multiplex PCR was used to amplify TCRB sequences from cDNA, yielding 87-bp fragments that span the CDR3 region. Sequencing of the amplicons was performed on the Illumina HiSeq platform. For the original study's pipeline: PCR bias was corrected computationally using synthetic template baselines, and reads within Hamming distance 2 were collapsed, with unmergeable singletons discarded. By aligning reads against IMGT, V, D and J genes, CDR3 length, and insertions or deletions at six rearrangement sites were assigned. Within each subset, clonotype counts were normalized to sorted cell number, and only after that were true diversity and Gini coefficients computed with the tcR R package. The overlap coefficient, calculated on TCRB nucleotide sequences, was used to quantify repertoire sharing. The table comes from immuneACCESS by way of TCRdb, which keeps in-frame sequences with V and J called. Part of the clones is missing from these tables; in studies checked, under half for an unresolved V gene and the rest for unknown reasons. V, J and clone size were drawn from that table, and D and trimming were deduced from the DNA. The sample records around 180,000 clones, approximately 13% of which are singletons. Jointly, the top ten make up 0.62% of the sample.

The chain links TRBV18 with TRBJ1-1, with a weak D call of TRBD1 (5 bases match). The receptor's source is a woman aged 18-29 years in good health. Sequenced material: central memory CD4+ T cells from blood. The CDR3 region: CASSPLREGEAFF. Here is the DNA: TGTGCCAGCTCACCACTACGGGAGGGGGAAGCTTTCTTT.